The 12 T cell receptor beta chains given below trace back to one sample, sequenced in a study of shared T cell receptors in the human thymus. The data were produced by immunoSEQ multiplex PCR, yet TCRdb's version contains in-frame clones alone and is incomplete. This table holds around 67,000 clones, over 90% found once. Sequences were obtained from thymocytes. The source is a human donor.

The V gene is TRBV5-1, the J gene TRBJ2-7, with 8 bases identical to TRBD1. The CDR3 has 14 amino acids. The ends lost 0 bases at V and 7 bases at J; junction bases unmatched: 6. Germline V gives CDR1 SGHRS, CDR2 YFSETQ. CDR3 residues: CASSLGQGAEEQYF. CDR3 DNA sequence: TGCGCCAGCAGCTTGGGGCAGGGGGCCGAAGAGCAGTACTTC.

The chain recombines TRBV19 with TRBJ2-3, with 9 bases matching TRBD1. There are 16 residues in the CDR3. V gave up 7 bases and J gave up 2 bases; unmatched junction bases: 10. Germline loops: CDR1 LNHDA, CDR2 SQIVND (reference sequence). The CDR3 DNA reads as TGTGCCAGTACTCCCCCGACAGGGGGTTCCACAGATACGCAGTATTTT. Protein product: CASTPPTGGSTDTQYF. Variable domain in full (rest from reference TRBV19 and TRBJ2-3): DGGITQSPKYLFRKEGQNVTLSCEQNLNHDAMYWYRQDPGQGLRLIYYSQIVNDFQKGDIAEGYSVSREKKESFPLTVTSAQKNPTAFYLCASTPPTGGSTDTQYFGPGTRLTVL.

The chain recombines TRBV28 with TRBJ2-5; TRBD2 is a possible D gene (7 bases). CDR3 length equals 15 residues. CDR1 and CDR2 from the germline V gene are MDHEN and SYDVKM. The germline V and J ends were trimmed by 2 bases and 3 bases, with 13 bases remaining between them. In DNA form, the CDR3 reads TGTGCCAGCAGTTTAGCCCGGGGGGCAGAAGAGACCCAGTACTTC. Amino acid sequence: CASSLARGAEETQYF.

The rearrangement joins TRBV4-3 to TRBJ2-1; 9 bases map to TRBD2. Trimming removed 4 bases from V and 3 bases from J; junction bases left unmatched: 13. Germline V gene data show CDR1 as LGHNA and CDR2 as YSLEER. The CDR3 loop spans 18 amino acids. CDR3 in amino acids: CASSRPAGGHPSYNEQFF. As DNA, the CDR3 is TGCGCCAGCAGCCGACCTGCGGGGGGGCACCCAAGCTACAATGAGCAGTTCTTC.

The genes are TRBV9 and TRBJ2-6; maybe TRBD2 (7 bases). In germline, CDR1 is SGDLS, CDR2 YYNGEE. The CDR3 is 19 residues long. The germline V and J ends were trimmed by 0 bases and 0 bases, with 16 bases remaining between them. CDR3 nucleotide sequence: TGTGCCAGCAGCGTAGGTCACCGCGGGGGCGCCTCTGGGGCCAACGTCCTGACTTTC. Translating gives CASSVGHRGGASGANVLTF. Full variable domain (remainder filled in from reference TRBV9 and TRBJ2-6): DSGVTQTPKHLITATGQRVTLRCSPRSGDLSVYWYQQSLDQGLQFLIQYYNGEERAKGNILERFSAQQFPDLHSELNLSSLELGDSALYFCASSVGHRGGASGANVLTFGAGSRLTVL.

The chain couples TRBV2 to TRBJ1-3; tentative D call: TRBD1 (5 bases). The CDR3 totals 17 residues. Trimming stripped 8 bases from V and 0 bases from J, with 20 bases between. The germline CDR1 and CDR2 sequences are SNHLY and FYNNEI. The CDR3: CASLLPPGHHSGNTIYF. The CDR3 DNA reads as TGTGCCAGCCTCCTGCCCCCGGGGCATCACTCTGGAAACACCATATATTTT.

This clone was counted between two and nine times. The chain couples TRBV11-2 to TRBJ2-5; 11 nucleotides agree with TRBD2. V lost 6 bases to trimming and J lost 2 bases; unmatched junction nucleotides: 5. This CDR3 comprises 15 residues. The germline V gene encodes CDR1 SGHAT and CDR2 FQNNGV. As DNA, the CDR3 is TGTGCCAGCAGACCCGGGACTAGCGGACAAGAGACCCAGTACTTC. It translates to CASRPGTSGQETQYF.

The rearrangement uses TRBV5-6 and TRBJ1-5; D call uncertain. V was cut by 0 bases and J by 0 bases, with 10 bases left in between. Germline-derived CDR1 and CDR2 are SGHDT and YYEEEE. This CDR3 contains 16 residues. CDR3 nucleotide sequence: TGTGCCAGCAGCTTGGGGAGGATCCTTAGCAATCAGCCCCAGCATTTT. It is translated as CASSLGRILSNQPQHF.

The CDR3 reads CASSSPGRGNGKNIQYF. The CDR3 DNA is TGTGCCAGCAGCTCGCCCGGCAGGGGGAACGGCAAAAACATTCAGTACTTC. The chain uses TRBV11-2 and TRBJ2-4; 7 bases align to TRBD1. This CDR3 region has 17 residues. CDR1 is SGHAT, CDR2 FQNNGV, per germline. V lost 4 bases, J lost 3 bases, and 12 bases stayed unmatched.

The V and J genes are TRBV7-9 and TRBJ1-1; D call uncertain. The CDR3 length is 11 residues. The ends were cut back, 4 bases at V and 8 bases at J, with 8 bases in the middle. In germline, CDR1 is SEHNR, CDR2 FQNEAQ (reference sequence). CDR3: CASSSPEEAFF. The CDR3 nucleotides read TGTGCCAGCAGCTCACCGGAGGAAGCTTTCTTT.

V gene TRBV23-1 combines with J gene TRBJ1-1; possible D gene TRBD1, 5 bases. TRBV23-1 is reported as an ORF; its role is uncertain. The CDR3 runs to 16 residues. With 3 bases removed from V and 1 base from J, the gap between germline ends came to 15 bases. The CDR3 bases are TGCGCCAGCAGTCACAAAACAGGTGAGTGGAACACTGAAGCTTTCTTT. It yields the protein CASSHKTGEWNTEAFF.

The rearrangement uses TRBV7-9 and TRBJ1-3; D may be TRBD1 (5 bases). Deletions cut 6 bases from V and 0 bases from J, with 15 bases between. Germline lookup yields CDR1 SEHNR and CDR2 FQNEAQ (reference sequence). The CDR3 runs to 16 residues. The CDR3 nucleotides are TGTGCCAGCAGTGGGGTCGGGGGGAGCTCTGGAAACACCATATATTTT. Protein sequence: CASSGVGGSSGNTIYF.